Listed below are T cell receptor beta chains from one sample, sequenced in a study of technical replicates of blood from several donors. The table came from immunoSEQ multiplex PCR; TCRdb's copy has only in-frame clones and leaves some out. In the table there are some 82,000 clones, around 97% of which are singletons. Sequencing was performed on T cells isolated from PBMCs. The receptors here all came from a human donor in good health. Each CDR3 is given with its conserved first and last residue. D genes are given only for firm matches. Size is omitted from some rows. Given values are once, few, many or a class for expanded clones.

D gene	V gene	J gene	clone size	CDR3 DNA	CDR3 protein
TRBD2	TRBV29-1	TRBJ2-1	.	TGCAGCCCGGGACTAGCGGGAGATGAGCAGTTCTTC	CSPGLAGDEQFF
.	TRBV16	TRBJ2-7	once	TGTGCCAGCAGCCAATCGAGGGTTAACTACGAGCAGTACTTC	CASSQSRVNYEQYF
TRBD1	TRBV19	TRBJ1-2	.	TGTGCCAGTAGTGGGACAGGGGACGGCTATGGCTACACCTTC	CASSGTGDGYGYTF
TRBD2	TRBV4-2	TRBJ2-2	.	TGTGCCAGCAGCCCCCCACTAGCGGACACCGGGGAGCTGTTTTTT	CASSPPLADTGELFF
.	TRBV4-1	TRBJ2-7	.	TGCGCCAGCAGCCAAGATGGGCAGTTGCAGTACTTC	CASSQDGQLQYF
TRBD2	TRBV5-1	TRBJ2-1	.	TGCGCCAGCAGAGAAAGGACTAGCGGCTCCTACAATGAGCAGTTCTTC	CASRERTSGSYNEQFF
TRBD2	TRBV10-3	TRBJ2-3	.	TGTGCCATCAGCTCTAGCGGGGGGTTCACAGATACGCAGTATTTT	CAISSSGGFTDTQYF
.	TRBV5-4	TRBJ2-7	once	TGTGCCGAGGGAGCAGAGCAGTACTTC	CAEGAEQYF
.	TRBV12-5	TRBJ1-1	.	TGTGCTAGTGGTTTGGTATCAGGTACGGGGAGGACTGAAGCTTTCTTT	CASGLVSGTGRTEAFF
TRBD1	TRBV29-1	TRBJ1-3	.	TGCAGCGCAACTAGCGGGGACAGGGTGCAGGACTCTGGAAACACCATATATTTT	CSATSGDRVQDSGNTIYF
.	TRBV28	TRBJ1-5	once	TGTGCCAGCAGTTTAAACTATCAGCCCCAGCATTTT	CASSLNYQPQHF
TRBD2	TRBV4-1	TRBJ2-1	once	TGCGCCAGCAGCCAAGATCGGTCTAGCGGCAATGAGCAGTTCTTC	CASSQDRSSGNEQFF
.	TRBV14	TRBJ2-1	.	TGTGCCAGCAGCCAAACGGGGAGGAATGAGCAGTTCTTC	CASSQTGRNEQFF
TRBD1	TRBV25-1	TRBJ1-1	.	TGTGCCAGCAGTCTGCAGGGGGCAGGCACTGAAGCTTTCTTT	CASSLQGAGTEAFF
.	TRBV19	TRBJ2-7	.	TGTGCCAGTAGTATAGATCCCTTGGGAGGACGGGTCGACGAGCAGTACTTC	CASSIDPLGGRVDEQYF
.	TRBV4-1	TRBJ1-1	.	TGCGCCAGCAGCCAAGATCGGACTGGGGCTGAAGCTTTCTTT	CASSQDRTGAEAFF
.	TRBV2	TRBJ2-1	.	TGTGCCAGCAGTATGGACAGCAATGAGCAGTTCTTC	CASSMDSNEQFF
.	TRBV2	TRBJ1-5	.	TGTGCCAGCAGTGGGGGGGTGAGCAATCAGCCCCAGCATTTT	CASSGGVSNQPQHF
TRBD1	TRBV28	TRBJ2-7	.	TGTGCCAGCAGTAGCGGACAGGGGGCTTTCTTGGGTGCCTACGAGCAGTACTTC	CASSSGQGAFLGAYEQYF
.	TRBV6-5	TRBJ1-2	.	TGTGCCAGCAGAACTTTGGGCGGGAGCTATGGCTACACCTTC	CASRTLGGSYGYTF
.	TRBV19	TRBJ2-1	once	TGTGCCAGTATGGAGGCCCCTGATGAGCAGTTCTTC	CASMEAPDEQFF
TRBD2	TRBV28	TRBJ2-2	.	TGTGCCAGCAGACGGACTAGCGGTAACACCGGGGAGCTGTTTTTT	CASRRTSGNTGELFF
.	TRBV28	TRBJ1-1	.	TGTGCCAGCAGTTTCCAGAACCTATTTCGGGGAACTGAAGCTTTCTTT	CASSFQNLFRGTEAFF
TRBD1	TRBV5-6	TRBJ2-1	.	TGTGCCAGCAGCTTGTTCGGACAGGGTTCTAAGGAGCAGTTCTTC	CASSLFGQGSKEQFF
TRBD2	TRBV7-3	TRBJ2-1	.	TGTGCCAGCAGCCCACGCAGTCGGACTAGCTCCTACAATGAGCAGTTCTTC	CASSPRSRTSSYNEQFF
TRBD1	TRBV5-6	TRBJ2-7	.	TGTGCCAGCAGCAGGGGACAGGGTTTCTACGAGCAGTACTTC	CASSRGQGFYEQYF
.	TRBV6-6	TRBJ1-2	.	TGTGCCAGCAGTTACTCGAAGCGGGTTGATAACTATGGCTACACCTTC	CASSYSKRVDNYGYTF
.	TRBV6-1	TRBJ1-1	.	TGTGCCAGCAGTGAAGCATGGGGCGCCGGGGGCACTGAAGCTTTCTTT	CASSEAWGAGGTEAFF
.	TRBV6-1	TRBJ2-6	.	TGTGCCAGCAGGGAGGGGTACGGGGCCAACGTCCTGACTTTC	CASREGYGANVLTF
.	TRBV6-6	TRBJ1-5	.	TGTGCCAGCAGTTTAACCGGGGATAGCAATCAGCCCCAGCATTTT	CASSLTGDSNQPQHF
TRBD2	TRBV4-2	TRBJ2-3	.	TGTGCCAGCAGCCAAGATACCCGGGGGGGCCGGGCAGATACGCAGTATTTT	CASSQDTRGGRADTQYF